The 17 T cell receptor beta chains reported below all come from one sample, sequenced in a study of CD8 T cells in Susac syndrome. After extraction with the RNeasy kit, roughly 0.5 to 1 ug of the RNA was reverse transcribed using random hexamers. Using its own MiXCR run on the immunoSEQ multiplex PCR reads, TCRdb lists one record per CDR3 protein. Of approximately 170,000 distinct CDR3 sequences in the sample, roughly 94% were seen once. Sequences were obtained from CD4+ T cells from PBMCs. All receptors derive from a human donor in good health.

CDR3 sequence (DNA): TGTGCCAGCAGTTACTCGGGACTAGCGGGAACCATACTAAATGAGCAGTTCTTC. Its protein is CASSYSGLAGTILNEQFF. The V call is TRBV6-5, the J call TRBJ2-1; 13 bases line up with TRBD2. This CDR3 spans 18 amino acids. Germline trimming cut 0 bases from V and 7 bases from J; bases unmatched to any gene: 9. Germline V CDR1 and CDR2: MNHEY, SVGAGI.

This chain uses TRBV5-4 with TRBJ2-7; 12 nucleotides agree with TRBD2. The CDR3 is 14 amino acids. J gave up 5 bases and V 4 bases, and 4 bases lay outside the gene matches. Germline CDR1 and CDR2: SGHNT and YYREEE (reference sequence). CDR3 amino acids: CASSPTSGSDEQYF. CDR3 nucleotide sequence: TGTGCCAGCAGCCCGACTAGCGGGAGTGACGAGCAGTACTTC.

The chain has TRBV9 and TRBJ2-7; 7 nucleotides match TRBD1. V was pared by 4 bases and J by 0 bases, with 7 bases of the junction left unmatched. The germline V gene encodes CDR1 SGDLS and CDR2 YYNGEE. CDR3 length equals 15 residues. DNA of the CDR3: TGTGCCAGCAGCTTAAGGACAGGAAGCTCCTACGAGCAGTACTTC. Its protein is CASSLRTGSSYEQYF.

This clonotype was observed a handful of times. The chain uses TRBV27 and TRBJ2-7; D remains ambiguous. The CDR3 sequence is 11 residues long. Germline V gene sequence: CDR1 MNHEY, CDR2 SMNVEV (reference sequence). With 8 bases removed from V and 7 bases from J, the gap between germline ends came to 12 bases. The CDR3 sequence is CASSTRGEQYF. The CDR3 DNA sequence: TGTGCCAGCTCCACGAGAGGAGAGCAGTACTTC.

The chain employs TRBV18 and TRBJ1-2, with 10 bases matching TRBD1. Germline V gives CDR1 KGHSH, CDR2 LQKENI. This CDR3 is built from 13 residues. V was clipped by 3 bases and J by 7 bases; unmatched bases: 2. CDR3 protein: CASSPDRGSGYTF. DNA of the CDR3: TGTGCCAGCTCACCGGACAGGGGGTCTGGCTACACCTTC.

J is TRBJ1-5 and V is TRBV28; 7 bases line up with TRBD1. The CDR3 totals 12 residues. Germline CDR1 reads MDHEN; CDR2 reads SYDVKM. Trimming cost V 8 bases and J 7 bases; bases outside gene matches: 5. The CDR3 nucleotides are TGTGCCAGCCAGGGGGAAAACCAGCCCCAGCATTTT. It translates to CASQGENQPQHF.

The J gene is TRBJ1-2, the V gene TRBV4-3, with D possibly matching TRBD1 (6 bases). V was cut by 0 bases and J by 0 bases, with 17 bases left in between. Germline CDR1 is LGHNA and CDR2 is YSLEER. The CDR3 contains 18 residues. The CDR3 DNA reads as TGCGCCAGCAGCCAAGAACCTTCAGGACAGTTCCCTAACTATGGCTACACCTTC. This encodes CASSQEPSGQFPNYGYTF.

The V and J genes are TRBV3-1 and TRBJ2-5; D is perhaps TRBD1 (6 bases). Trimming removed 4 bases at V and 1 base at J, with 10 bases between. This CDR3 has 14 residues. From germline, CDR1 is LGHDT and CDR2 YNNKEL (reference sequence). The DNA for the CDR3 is TGTGCCAGCAGCCGGACAGTATCCCAAGAGACCCAGTACTTC. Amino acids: CASSRTVSQETQYF.

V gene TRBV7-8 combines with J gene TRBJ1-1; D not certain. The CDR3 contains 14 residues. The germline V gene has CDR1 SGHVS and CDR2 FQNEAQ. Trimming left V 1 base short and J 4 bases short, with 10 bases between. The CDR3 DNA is TGTGCCAGCAGCTTAGTATTGCGGGGCACTGAAGCTTTCTTT. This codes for CASSLVLRGTEAFF.

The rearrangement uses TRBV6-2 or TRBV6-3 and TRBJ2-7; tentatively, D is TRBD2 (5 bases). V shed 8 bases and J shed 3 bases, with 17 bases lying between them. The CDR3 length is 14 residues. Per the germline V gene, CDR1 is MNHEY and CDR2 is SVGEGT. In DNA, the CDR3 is TGTGCCAGCGGGCGTCCGGGATCTTTCTACGAGCAGTACTTC. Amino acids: CASGRPGSFYEQYF.

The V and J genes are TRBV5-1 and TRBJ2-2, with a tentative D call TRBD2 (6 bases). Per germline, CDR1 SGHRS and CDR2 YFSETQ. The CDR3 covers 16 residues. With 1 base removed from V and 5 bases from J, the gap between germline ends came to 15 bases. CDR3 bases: TGCGCCAGCAGCTTGATAATGGGGAGGAGGACCGGGGAGCTGTTTTTT. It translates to CASSLIMGRRTGELFF.

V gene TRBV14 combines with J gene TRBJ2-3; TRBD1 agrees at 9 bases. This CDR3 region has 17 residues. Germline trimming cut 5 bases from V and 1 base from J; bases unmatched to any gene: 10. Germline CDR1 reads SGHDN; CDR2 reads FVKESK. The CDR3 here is CASSRFIRTGGTDTQYF. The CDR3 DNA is TGTGCCAGCAGCAGATTCATACGGACAGGGGGCACAGATACGCAGTATTTT.

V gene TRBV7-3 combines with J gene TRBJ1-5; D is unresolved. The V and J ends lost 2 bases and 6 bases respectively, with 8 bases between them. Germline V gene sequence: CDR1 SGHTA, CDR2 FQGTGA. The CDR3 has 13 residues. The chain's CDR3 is CASSLSRSQPQHF. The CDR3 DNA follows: TGTGCCAGCAGCTTATCGAGGAGTCAGCCCCAGCATTTT.

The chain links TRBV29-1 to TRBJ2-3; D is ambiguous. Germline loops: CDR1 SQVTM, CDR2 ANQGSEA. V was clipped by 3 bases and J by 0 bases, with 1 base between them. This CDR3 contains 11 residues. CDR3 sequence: CSVDSTDTQYF. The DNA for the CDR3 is TGCAGCGTTGACAGCACAGATACGCAGTATTTT.

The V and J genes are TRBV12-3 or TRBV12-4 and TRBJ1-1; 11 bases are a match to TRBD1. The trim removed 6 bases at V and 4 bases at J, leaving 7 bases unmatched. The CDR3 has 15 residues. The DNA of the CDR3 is TGTGCCAGCAGATATCCTGGGACAGGGGGCACTGAAGCTTTCTTT. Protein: CASRYPGTGGTEAFF.

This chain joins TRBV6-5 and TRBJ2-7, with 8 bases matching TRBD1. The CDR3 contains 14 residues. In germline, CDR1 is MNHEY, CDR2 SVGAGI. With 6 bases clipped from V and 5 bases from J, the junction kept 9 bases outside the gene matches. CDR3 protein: CASRTPDRDHEQYF. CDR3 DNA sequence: TGTGCCAGCAGAACCCCGGACAGGGACCACGAGCAGTACTTC.

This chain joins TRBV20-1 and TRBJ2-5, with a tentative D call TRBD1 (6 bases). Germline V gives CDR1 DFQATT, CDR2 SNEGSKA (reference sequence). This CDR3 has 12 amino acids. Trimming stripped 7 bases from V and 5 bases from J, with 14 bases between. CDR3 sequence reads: CSVSGAGETQYF. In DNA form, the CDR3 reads TGCAGTGTTTCAGGGGCTGGGGAGACCCAGTACTTC.